Sequencing of this T cell receptor beta chain was carried out in a study of blood T cell repertoires in COVID-19. Study at large: Sources were T cells, B-cell-depleted T cells, or PBMCs; the material itself was cDNA or gDNA.

Trimming shortened V by 1 base and J by 0 bases, and 9 bases separated the two germline ends. The germline V gene has CDR1 LNHDA and CDR2 SQIVND (reference sequence). This CDR3 spans 16 amino acids. The protocol was immunoSEQ multiplex PCR, while the TCRdb copy is restricted to in-frame clones and leaves out a portion. The sample gives roughly 100,000 clones, roughly four fifths of which show up once; about 4.8% is in the top ten. The sequence was collected from a man aged 55-75 years with acute or convalescent COVID-19. Sequencing used peripheral blood. V gene TRBV19 combines with J gene TRBJ1-4; perhaps TRBD1 as D (5 bases). The CDR3 nucleotides are TGTGCCAGTAGTATAGGCCTGACAGCAACTAATGAAAAACTGTTTTTT. It codes for CASSIGLTATNEKLFF.